This T cell receptor beta chain was sequenced for a study of blood T cell repertoires in COVID-19. Study-wide context: Samples of COVID-19 (acute and convalescent) were obtained from the United States, Italy and Spain. PBMCs, B-cell-depleted T cells, or T cells were the source of the cDNA or gDNA that made up the material.

The ends lost 5 bases at V and 8 bases at J; junction bases unmatched: 15. From germline, CDR1 is MDHEN and CDR2 SYDVKM. CDR3 length equals 16 residues. Study processing details: Nucleated cell number was recorded as an estimate derived from reference gene primer amplification. Only in-frame clones appear in the TCRdb table, and some are missing; sequencing was by immunoSEQ multiplex PCR. V and J calls and clone size are those listed in that table; D and trimming were worked out from the DNA. The table lists 35,000 to 50,000 clones, around 85% of them singletons. The chain has TRBV28 and TRBJ2-1; 7 bases agree with TRBD2. The TCR sequence derives from a man aged 55-75 years with acute or convalescent COVID-19. Sequenced material: peripheral blood. In nucleotides, the CDR3 is TGTGCCAGCAGTAGGGGAGCGGGGAGGTGGGGGGATGAGCAGTTCTTC. Its protein is CASSRGAGRWGDEQFF.